This T cell receptor (beta chain) was captured by sequencing in a study of blood T cell repertoires in COVID-19. About the study: Researchers got acute and convalescent COVID-19 samples from the United States, Italy and Spain. T cells, B-cell-depleted T cells, or PBMCs provided the cDNA or gDNA that served as material.

Trimming removed 2 bases at V and 8 bases at J, with 16 bases between. The CDR3 has 14 amino acids. Germline values: CDR1 SGDLS, CDR2 YYNGEE. How the authors handled the data: Estimated nucleated cell counts came from reference gene primer amplification. Repertoires were generated with immunoSEQ multiplex PCR, while TCRdb's copy carries only in-frame clones and drops some. The V and J calls and clone size were taken over from that table, and D and trimming were inferred from the DNA. The top ten clones hold about 3.4% of a sample with 250,000 to 300,000 clones, around 82% of them seen once. The J gene is TRBJ1-2, the V gene TRBV9; no clear D. The TCR originated in a young woman with acute or convalescent COVID-19. Sequences were obtained from peripheral blood. The CDR3 region is CASSVSPSQRGYTF. The DNA for the CDR3 is TGTGCCAGCAGCGTTTCCCCAAGCCAACGAGGCTACACCTTC.